The 5 T cell receptor beta chains below come from one sample, sequenced in a study of blood T cells in healthy people across ages. A second about 6 to 12 cycle PCR used barcoded and J-beta primers. TCRdb fed the 5' RACE reads into MiXCR, producing one record per CDR3 protein. This sample carries about 760,000 distinct CDR3 sequences, around three fifths of them seen once, and the ten largest clones take 20% to 30%. The specimen was blood. The receptor source for this set is a man aged 35-49 years in good health.

In this sample, this clonotype turned up a few times. The chain uses TRBV7-3 and TRBJ2-6; tentative D call: TRBD1 (6 bases). This CDR3 has 20 residues. Trimming stripped 1 base from V and 0 bases from J, with 19 bases between. Germline assignment: CDR1 SGHTA and CDR2 FQGTGA. The CDR3 DNA is TGTGCCAGCAGCTTAAGCGTAACAGGGCGCCCGTTCTCTGGGGCCAACGTCCTGACTTTC. It is translated as CASSLSVTGRPFSGANVLTF.

The V gene is TRBV7-2, the J gene TRBJ2-7; 9 nucleotides align to TRBD2. CDR1 is SGHTA and CDR2 is FQGNSA in the germline V gene. The CDR3 sequence is 15 residues long. V was clipped by 5 bases and J by 2 bases; unmatched bases: 7. The DNA of the CDR3 is TGTGCCAGCAGCATTGGGACTAGCCCGACCTACGAGCAGTACTTC. This translates into CASSIGTSPTYEQYF.

This chain uses TRBV28 with TRBJ2-5; TRBD2 is a possible D gene (6 bases). Between the trimmed V and J ends, which lost 5 bases and 0 bases, there was a span of 19 bases. In germline, CDR1 is MDHEN, CDR2 SYDVKM. CDR3 length: 17 residues. CDR3 bases: TGTGCCAGCAGTCAAGGGCGAGCGGGCCCGTACCAAGAGACCCAGTACTTC. Translation: CASSQGRAGPYQETQYF.

J is TRBJ2-3 and V is TRBV7-9; D may be TRBD1 (6 bases). From germline, CDR1 is SEHNR and CDR2 FQNEAQ (reference sequence). There are 15 residues in the CDR3. The V gene lost 1 base and the J gene lost 3 bases, with 11 bases spanning the gap. The CDR3 here is CASSLEFQGTDTQYF. The DNA of the CDR3 is TGTGCCAGCAGCTTAGAATTCCAGGGGACAGATACGCAGTATTTT.

V is TRBV12-3 or TRBV12-4 and J is TRBJ2-5; D is perhaps TRBD1 (5 bases). The J call may be in error: the DNA end matches TRBJ2-7 better. This CDR3 comprises 13 residues. CDR3 protein: CASSLNQGGEQYF. The CDR3 DNA reads as TGTGCCAGCAGTTTAAATCAGGGTGGCGAGCAGTACTTC.